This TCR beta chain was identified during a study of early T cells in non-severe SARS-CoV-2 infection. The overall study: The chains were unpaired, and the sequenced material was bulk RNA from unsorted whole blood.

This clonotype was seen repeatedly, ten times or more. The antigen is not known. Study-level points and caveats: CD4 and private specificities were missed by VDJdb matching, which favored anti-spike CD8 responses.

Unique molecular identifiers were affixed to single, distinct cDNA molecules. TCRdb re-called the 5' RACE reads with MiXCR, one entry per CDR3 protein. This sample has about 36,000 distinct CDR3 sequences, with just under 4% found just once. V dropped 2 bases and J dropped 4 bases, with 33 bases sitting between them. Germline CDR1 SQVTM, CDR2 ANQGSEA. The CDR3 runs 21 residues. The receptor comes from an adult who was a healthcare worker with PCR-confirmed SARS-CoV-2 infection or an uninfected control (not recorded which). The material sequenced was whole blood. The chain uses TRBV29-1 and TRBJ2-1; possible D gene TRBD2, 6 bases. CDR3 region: CSVEQFRAGPSISALYNEQFF. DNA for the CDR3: TGCAGCGTTGAACAATTTAGGGCGGGACCTTCTATCTCCGCCTTATACAATGAGCAGTTCTTC.